The 8 T cell receptor beta chains presented below share a single source sample, sequenced in a study of blood T cell repertoires in COVID-19. The method was immunoSEQ multiplex PCR; TCRdb's version includes in-frame clones alone and lacks a portion of them. The sample shows 200,000 to 300,000 clones, more than 70% of them seen only once. Sequencing used PBMCs or T cells enriched from blood (not recorded which). Receptors originate from a woman in her thirties or forties with acute COVID-19.

This clone was recorded only once. The chain carries TRBV30 and TRBJ1-3, with D tentatively TRBD1 (5 bases). CDR1 GTSNPN and CDR2 SVGIG come from the germline V gene (reference sequence). The CDR3 extends over 14 amino acids. The ends were cut back, 0 bases at V and 7 bases at J, with 13 bases in the middle. Written as DNA, the CDR3 is TGTGCCTGGAGTGTAGGGCAGGGAGGGAACACCATATATTTT. It is translated as CAWSVGQGGNTIYF.

This clone is a singleton in its sample. This chain's CDR3 is CAQPGLNYGYTF. The CDR3 DNA reads as TGTGCCCAACCAGGGCTCAACTATGGCTACACCTTC. This chain uses TRBV30 with TRBJ1-2; tentatively, D is TRBD1 (5 bases). CDR1 and CDR2 from the germline V gene are GTSNPN and SVGIG (reference sequence). V shed 8 bases and J shed 2 bases, with 12 bases lying between them. The CDR3 sequence is 12 residues long.

The V call is TRBV28, the J call TRBJ1-5; maybe TRBD1 (6 bases). The CDR3 sequence is 17 residues long. Germline V gene lookup returns CDR1 MDHEN and CDR2 SYDVKM. V dropped 7 bases and J dropped 0 bases, with 19 bases sitting between them. CDR3 coding DNA: TGTGCCAGCAACCAGCCTCGGGGGGGACATAGCAATCAGCCCCAGCATTTT. Translated: CASNQPRGGHSNQPQHF.

The rearrangement joins TRBV10-3 to TRBJ1-4; tentatively, D is TRBD1 (5 bases). The V end was cut by 0 bases, the J end by 8 bases, with 10 bases between. Germline V lookup: CDR1 ENHRY, CDR2 SYGVKD. This CDR3 region has 14 residues. For the CDR3, the DNA is TGTGCCATCAGTGAGTCAGGGGTCCAAGAAAAACTGTTTTTT. Translating gives CAISESGVQEKLFF.

The chain uses TRBV11-3 and TRBJ2-1; 8 positions match TRBD1. CDR3 size: 12 residues. Germline values: CDR1 SGHNT, CDR2 YENEEA. J gave up 9 bases and V 7 bases, and 5 bases lay outside the gene matches. CDR3 loop: CASTRTGTEQFF. In DNA form, the CDR3 reads TGTGCCAGCACCCGGACAGGGACTGAGCAGTTCTTC.

This chain joins TRBV6-5 and TRBJ2-2; 9 positions match TRBD2. Germline CDR1 and CDR2: MNHEY and SVGAGI. CDR3 size: 16 residues. After removal of 2 bases from V and 8 bases from J, the junction contained 9 bases not matched to a gene. The CDR3 loop is CASSYASGARPGELFF. The CDR3 nucleotides read TGTGCCAGCAGTTACGCTAGCGGGGCCCGTCCGGGGGAGCTGTTTTTT.

This clone was counted once. V is TRBV11-3 and J is TRBJ2-2, with 9 nucleotides matching TRBD1. Germline V gives CDR1 SGHNT, CDR2 YENEEA. The CDR3 loop spans 17 amino acids. V lost 3 bases and J lost 3; bases outside the gene matches: 8. CDR3 loop: CASSLGDRVTDTGELFF. In DNA form, the CDR3 reads TGTGCCAGCAGCTTGGGGGACAGGGTGACGGACACCGGGGAGCTGTTTTTT.

The V call is TRBV4-3, the J call TRBJ2-3, with 7 positions matching TRBD2. CDR3 size: 15 residues. Germline V CDR1 and CDR2: LGHNA, YSLEER. V shed 1 base and J 2 bases; nucleotides not matched to a gene: 3. The CDR3 region has the DNA TGCGCCAGCAGCCAAGCGCTAGCGGACACAGATACGCAGTATTTT. The encoded protein is CASSQALADTDTQYF.